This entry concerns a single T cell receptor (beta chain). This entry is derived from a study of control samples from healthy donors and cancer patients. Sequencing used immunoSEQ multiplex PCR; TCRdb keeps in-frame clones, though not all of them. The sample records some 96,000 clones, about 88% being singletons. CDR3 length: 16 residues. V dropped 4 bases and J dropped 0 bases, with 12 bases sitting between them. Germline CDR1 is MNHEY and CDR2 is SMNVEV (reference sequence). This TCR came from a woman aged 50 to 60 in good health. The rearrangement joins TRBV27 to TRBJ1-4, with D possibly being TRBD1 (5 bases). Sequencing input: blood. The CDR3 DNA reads TGTGCCAGCAGTTGGAGGGACGTCTCAACTAATGAAAAACTGTTTTTT. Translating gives CASSWRDVSTNEKLFF.